The 15 T cell receptor beta chains given below trace back to one sample, sequenced in a study of T cell responses to AZD1222 COVID-19 vaccine. Produced via immunoSEQ multiplex PCR; TCRdb's table is partial and in-frame only. In the table there are around 150,000 clones, approximately 88% of which are singletons. Sequencing used peripheral blood, obtained 28 days after the second AZD1222 dose. Receptors originate from an adult who received the AZD1222 COVID-19 vaccine.

The chain is built from TRBV13 and TRBJ2-7, with D perhaps matching TRBD2 (6 bases). The CDR3 covers 16 residues. Trimming stripped 0 bases from V and 4 bases from J, with 16 bases between. Germline V CDR1 and CDR2: PRHDT, FYEKMQ (reference sequence). The CDR3 region is CASSLGWGVGEYEQYF. In DNA, the CDR3 is TGTGCCAGCAGCTTAGGATGGGGGGTTGGCGAATACGAGCAGTACTTC. Complete variable domain (other parts from reference TRBV13 and TRBJ2-7): AAGVIQSPRHLIKEKRETATLKCYPIPRHDTVYWYQQGPGQDPQFLISFYEKMQSDKGSIPDRFSAQQFSDYHSELNMSSLELGDSALYFCASSLGWGVGEYEQYFGPGTRLTVT.

This chain's CDR3 is CASSFSGVRVNYGYTF. CDR3 bases: TGTGCCAGCAGCTTCTCAGGGGTTAGGGTTAACTATGGCTACACCTTC. The chain combines TRBV7-9 with TRBJ1-2; TRBD1 might be the D (6 bases). V dropped 3 bases and J dropped 1 base, with 15 bases sitting between them. The CDR3 extends over 16 amino acids. Germline CDR1 is SEHNR and CDR2 is FQNEAQ (reference sequence).

V usage is TRBV27 and J usage is TRBJ2-7, with D perhaps TRBD1 (5 bases). The ends were cut back, 6 bases at V and 5 bases at J, with 20 bases in the middle. CDR3 length equals 15 residues. The germline V gene encodes CDR1 MNHEY and CDR2 SMNVEV (reference sequence). The CDR3 nucleotides read TGTGCCAGCAGACAAATTCAGGCGGCAGGGAACGAGCAGTACTTC. This codes for CASRQIQAAGNEQYF.

V is TRBV6-5 and J is TRBJ2-5, with D uncertain. This CDR3 has 13 residues. Trimming removed 1 base at V and 5 bases at J, with 8 bases between. Per germline, CDR1 MNHEY and CDR2 SVGAGI. CDR3 loop: CASSYWMGETQYF. CDR3 nucleotide sequence: TGTGCCAGCAGTTACTGGATGGGGGAGACCCAGTACTTC.

V usage is TRBV6-1 and J usage is TRBJ1-2; TRBD1 agrees at 7 bases. Germline lookup yields CDR1 MNHNS and CDR2 SASEGT. V was pared by 3 bases and J by 4 bases, with 8 bases of the junction left unmatched. The CDR3 loop spans 15 amino acids. For the CDR3, the DNA is TGTGCCAGCAGTGACCGGCGGACAGGCGCCTATGGCTACACCTTC. It encodes CASSDRRTGAYGYTF.

V is TRBV30 and J is TRBJ1-6; D is perhaps TRBD1 (5 bases). The CDR3 consists of 15 residues. Germline values: CDR1 GTSNPN, CDR2 SVGIG (reference sequence). Trimming took off 0 bases at V and 10 bases at J, with 16 bases between the two ends. The CDR3 sequence: CAWSVQQGRQSPLHF. The CDR3 DNA reads TGTGCCTGGAGTGTACAGCAGGGACGGCAATCACCCCTCCACTTT.

The V call is TRBV5-6, the J call TRBJ1-6; unclear D gene. Trimming left V 4 bases short and J 0 bases short, with 8 bases between. The CDR3 loop spans 15 amino acids. Germline V lookup: CDR1 SGHDT, CDR2 YYEEEE. CDR3 nucleotides: TGTGCCAGCAGCCCCCTGAGCTCCTATAATTCACCCCTCCACTTT. Its translation is CASSPLSSYNSPLHF.

J is TRBJ1-1 and V is TRBV2; possible D gene TRBD1, 5 bases. Deletions cut 6 bases from V and 1 base from J, with 9 bases between. The CDR3 covers 13 residues. CDR1 is SNHLY, CDR2 FYNNEI, per germline. The CDR3 region is CASRSDRNTEAFF. CDR3 in DNA: TGTGCCAGCAGAAGCGACAGGAACACTGAAGCTTTCTTT.

This chain links TRBV18 with TRBJ2-2, with 7 bases fitting TRBD1. There are 16 residues in the CDR3. The germline CDR1 and CDR2 sequences are KGHSH and LQKENI. Trimming cost V 4 bases and J 1 base; bases outside gene matches: 6. CDR3 nucleotide sequence: TGTGCCAGCTCACGGGACAGAATTAGGAACACCGGGGAGCTGTTTTTT. Protein: CASSRDRIRNTGELFF.

The chain employs TRBV4-1 and TRBJ2-1; D may match TRBD1 or TRBD2 (5 bases each). Germline assignment: CDR1 MGHRA and CDR2 YSYEKL. V was clipped by 4 bases and J by 8 bases, with 9 bases between them. This CDR3 has 12 residues. The CDR3, as DNA: TGCGCCAGCAGCCTGCGAGGGGATGAGCAGTTCTTC. Encoded protein: CASSLRGDEQFF.

J is TRBJ1-6 and V is TRBV27, with 7 bases identical to TRBD1. J was trimmed by 0 bases and V by 6 bases; bases with no gene match: 8. This CDR3 is built from 17 residues. Germline CDR1 and CDR2: MNHEY and SMNVEV (reference sequence). The CDR3 region is CASREGTDISYNSPLHF. DNA of the CDR3: TGTGCCAGCAGAGAGGGGACAGACATCTCCTATAATTCACCCCTCCACTTT.

This clone appeared once. V and J are TRBV12-3 or TRBV12-4 and TRBJ1-1; tentatively, D is TRBD1 (6 bases). The length of the CDR3 is 13 residues. V lost 4 bases, J lost 9 bases, and 15 bases lay in between. CDR3 coding DNA: TGTGCCAGCAGTTACCGGACAGACCCTAAAGCTTTCTTT. Translation: CASSYRTDPKAFF.

The chain has TRBV3-1 (or the pseudogene TRBV3-2) and TRBJ1-1; D call uncertain. The germline V gene encodes CDR1 LGHDT and CDR2 YNNKEL (reference sequence). The germline V and J ends were trimmed by 4 bases and 3 bases, with 9 bases remaining between them. CDR3 length: 13 residues. The CDR3 loop is CASSPSPDTEAFF. The CDR3 nucleotides are TGTGCCAGCAGCCCCAGTCCGGACACTGAAGCTTTCTTT.

There are a few counts of this clone. The genes are TRBV11-2 and TRBJ1-1; unclear D gene. V was clipped by 1 base and J by 7 bases, with 10 bases between them. Germline values: CDR1 SGHAT, CDR2 FQNNGV. The CDR3 sequence is 13 residues long. As DNA, the CDR3 is TGTGCCAGCAGCTTAGGCAGATTCGATGAAGCTTTCTTT. This gives the protein CASSLGRFDEAFF.

This chain joins TRBV3-1 (or the pseudogene TRBV3-2) and TRBJ2-2, with a weak D call TRBD1 (5 bases). Trimming cost V 1 base and J 0 bases, with 6 bases left between them. The CDR3 is 15 residues long. Looked up from germline, CDR1 is LGHDT and CDR2 is YNNKEL (reference sequence). The CDR3 sequence is CASSQGRANTGELFF. The DNA for the CDR3 is TGTGCCAGCAGCCAAGGCAGGGCGAACACCGGGGAGCTGTTTTTT.